This TCR beta chain was captured in a study of CD4 T cells in relation to SARS-CoV-2 and coronaviruses. Study-level information: Controls used an HIV-1 Nef peptide pool or no peptide. Shared crossreactive spike epitopes were mapped to their HLA restriction.

The protocol was immunoSEQ multiplex PCR, while the TCRdb copy is restricted to in-frame clones and leaves out a portion. This sample has 20,000 to 25,000 clones, with over 70% found just once. Before the COVID-19 pandemic, during about 2010-2019, CD4+ T cells were taken from unexposed donors. CD4+ T cells were isolated from the cells after around 11 days of culture. Testing used SARS-CoV-2 S/N and four cold-coronavirus spikes on unexposed-donor CD4+ T cells, cells permitting. Trimming shortened V by 3 bases and J by 6 bases, and 12 bases separated the two germline ends. From germline, CDR1 is MGHRA and CDR2 YSYEKL. CDR3 size: 14 residues. Only a few counts were recorded for this clone. What it binds is not known.

The V gene is TRBV4-1, the J gene TRBJ1-5, with D unresolved. The TCR sequence derives from a human donor in good health. The sequencing input was CD4+ T cells from PBMCs, cultured in vitro. This chain's CDR3 is CASSHLIMRQPQHF. The CDR3 DNA sequence: TGCGCCAGCAGCCATCTCATTATGCGTCAGCCCCAGCATTTT.